The T cell receptor beta chain under discussion was sequenced for a study of tumor and adjacent non-tumor tissue in lung cancer. TCRbeta libraries were built with three rounds of nested PCR, modified from ARM-PCR. TCRdb itself ran the multiplex PCR reads through MiXCR, one entry per CDR3 protein. The table shows under 150,000 distinct CDR3 sequences, with 66% occurring only once. This clonotype was observed once. Mismatch with germline at one junction end may stem from a read error. Germline V gives CDR1 SQVTM, CDR2 ANQGSEA. CDR3 length: 13 residues. This sample's RNA came from whole unsorted tissue. V gene TRBV29-1 combines with J gene TRBJ2-1, with 13 positions matching TRBD2. Sequencing input: lung tumor tissue. The clonotype originates from a man in his fifties or sixties with small cell lung cancer. This CDR3 is CSGGTSGTNGQFF. DNA of the CDR3: TGCAGCGGCGGGACTAGCGGGACCAATGGGCAGTTCTTC.